This T cell receptor (beta chain) was identified in a study of T cells in Graves' hyperthyroidism and ophthalmopathy. This clonotype was seen a handful of times. Its target is not known. Each ophthalmopathy patient scored at least 3 on the Clinical Activity Score and at least 4 on NOSPECS grade, with duration under 3 months. Findings of the study overall: Ophthalmopathy was model-predicted a median roughly 6.3 months pre-onset.

Germline CDR1 reads PRHDT; CDR2 reads FYEKMQ (reference sequence). The CDR3 loop spans 15 amino acids. The trim removed 5 bases at V and 8 bases at J, leaving 11 bases unmatched. Amplification yielded TCR beta CDR3 regions, with RNA transcripts as the source. Primed by the HTBI set, a first-round RT-PCR was run on the TCR CDR3. TCRdb re-derived calls from the multiplex PCR reads in MiXCR, one entry per CDR3 protein. The sample includes a few hundred thousand distinct CDR3 sequences, roughly 22% of them seen just once. Input material: blood. This receptor was identified in a woman in her 70s with Graves' ophthalmopathy. The V gene is TRBV13, the J gene TRBJ2-1; 8 bases match TRBD2. CDR3 DNA sequence: TGTGCCAGCAGCGTACGGTCTAGCGGGTTAGATGAGCAGTTCTTC. Its translation is CASSVRSSGLDEQFF.